A single sample gave rise to the 32 T cell receptor beta chains below, sequenced in a study of cytomegalovirus exposure and HLA in healthy donors. Some clones are missing from TCRdb's copy, which holds only in-frame ones; the method was immunoSEQ multiplex PCR. The table lists about 130,000 clones, about 95% of them singletons. Sequenced input: PBMCs. These receptor sequences come from a man aged 18 to 29 in good health and CMV-seropositive.

The V call is TRBV29-1, the J call TRBJ2-7; 9 bases are shared with TRBD1. The CDR3 extends over 15 amino acids. Germline V lookup: CDR1 SQVTM, CDR2 ANQGSEA. V was pared by 7 bases and J by 4 bases, with 14 bases of the junction left unmatched. Here the CDR3 reads CSAIYSGTGRYEQYF. The CDR3 DNA reads TGCAGCGCCATATACTCCGGGACAGGGCGGTACGAGCAGTACTTC.

This clone was found once. V gene TRBV14 combines with J gene TRBJ2-2; 7 nucleotides match TRBD1. Germline CDR1 reads SGHDN; CDR2 reads FVKESK. This CDR3 region has 15 residues. The V segment lost 11 bases and the J segment 3 bases; nucleotides outside the gene matches: 12. CDR3: CAGPQGESDTGELFF. The CDR3 DNA reads TGTGCCGGCCCTCAGGGGGAAAGTGACACCGGGGAGCTGTTTTTT.

The chain links TRBV10-3 to TRBJ1-6, with D perhaps matching TRBD1 (6 bases). Deletions cut 0 bases from V and 6 bases from J, with 12 bases between. The CDR3 extends over 16 amino acids. From germline, CDR1 is ENHRY and CDR2 SYGVKD. CDR3 amino acids: CAISESYRESNSPLHF. CDR3 DNA sequence: TGTGCCATCAGTGAGTCCTACAGGGAATCTAATTCACCCCTCCACTTT.

The J gene is TRBJ2-1, the V gene TRBV6-1, with 8 bases lining up with TRBD2. Losses at the gene ends were 5 bases for V and 5 bases for J; bases not matched to a gene: 8. This CDR3 has 15 amino acids. Germline CDR1 is MNHNS and CDR2 is SASEGT. In DNA, the CDR3 is TGTGCCAGCAGTTTAGCGGGACTAACTAACAATGAGCAGTTCTTC. Amino acid sequence: CASSLAGLTNNEQFF.

The chain employs TRBV27 and TRBJ2-7; D may be TRBD1 (6 bases). Deletions cut 6 bases from V and 4 bases from J, with 19 bases between. In germline, CDR1 is MNHEY, CDR2 SMNVEV (reference sequence). The CDR3 totals 15 residues. The CDR3 nucleotides are TGTGCCAGCAGCCTATGGGGGCAGAGTGGTTACGAGCAGTACTTC. Translating gives CASSLWGQSGYEQYF.

The rearrangement joins TRBV4-1 to TRBJ1-3, with 8 bases identical to TRBD1. V gave up 4 bases and J gave up 3 bases; unmatched junction bases: 8. The CDR3 runs to 16 residues. CDR1 and CDR2 from the germline V gene are MGHRA and YSYEKL. CDR3 bases: TGCGCCAGCAGCCCTCACCAGGGGGCAGGTGGAAACACCATATATTTT. Its protein is CASSPHQGAGGNTIYF.

CDR3 sequence: CASSTDSNGQYF. CDR3 DNA sequence: TGTGCCAGCAGTACCGATAGCAACGGGCAGTACTTC. V and J are TRBV2 and TRBJ2-7; D uncertain. V was pared by 5 bases and J by 9 bases, with 14 bases between. From germline, CDR1 is SNHLY and CDR2 FYNNEI. This CDR3 comprises 12 residues. The whole variable domain, remainder taken from reference TRBV2 and TRBJ2-7, is EPEVTQTPSHQVTQMGQEVILRCVPISNHLYFYWYRQILGQKVEFLVSFYNNEISEKSEIFDDQFSVERPDGSNFTLKIRSTKLEDSAMYFCASSTDSNGQYFGPGTRLTVT.

The chain has TRBV19 and TRBJ1-1; D gene uncertain. Trimming removed 3 bases at V and 1 base at J, with 3 bases between. The germline gives CDR1 LNHDA, CDR2 SQIVND (reference sequence). The CDR3 covers 12 residues. The DNA for the CDR3 is TGTGCCAGTAGTATCGGGAACACTGAAGCTTTCTTT. Translation: CASSIGNTEAFF.

This rearrangement joins TRBV19 to TRBJ1-2; D is unresolved. The V end lost 7 bases, the J end lost 0 bases, and 15 bases lay between the germline ends. This CDR3 contains 15 residues. CDR1 and CDR2 (germline): LNHDA, SQIVND (reference sequence). CDR3 sequence: CASKQREISNYGYTF. CDR3 bases: TGTGCCAGTAAACAAAGGGAGATCTCTAACTATGGCTACACCTTC. Based on the CDR3 plus reference TRBV19 and TRBJ1-2, the full variable domain is DGGITQSPKYLFRKEGQNVTLSCEQNLNHDAMYWYRQDPGQGLRLIYYSQIVNDFQKGDIAEGYSVSREKKESFPLTVTSAQKNPTAFYLCASKQREISNYGYTFGSGTRLTVV.

This clone is a singleton in its sample. The chain uses TRBV18 and TRBJ1-6; 9 nucleotides agree with TRBD1. There are 15 residues in the CDR3. Trimming at V came to 6 bases and at J to 7 bases, leaving 7 bases not matched to a gene. Germline V gene sequence: CDR1 KGHSH, CDR2 LQKENI. The CDR3 nucleotides read TGTGCCAGCTCCCTTCGGACAGGGGAAAATTCACCCCTCCACTTT. Amino acids: CASSLRTGENSPLHF.

This clone appeared once. The V call is TRBV11-2, the J call TRBJ1-1, with a weak D call TRBD1 (5 bases). CDR1 and CDR2 from the germline V gene are SGHAT and FQNNGV. This CDR3 spans 15 amino acids. V lost 3 bases, J lost 2 bases, and 13 bases lay in between. The CDR3 here is CASSLRGGTNTEAFF. The CDR3 region has the DNA TGTGCCAGCAGCTTGAGGGGCGGGACCAACACTGAAGCTTTCTTT.

This chain connects TRBV5-1 to TRBJ2-5, with 9 positions matching TRBD2. This CDR3 region has 14 residues. J gave up 9 bases and V 4 bases, and 10 bases lay outside the gene matches. Germline V lookup: CDR1 SGHRS, CDR2 YFSETQ. The CDR3 DNA is TGCGCCAGCAGCCTTCGAGATAGCGGGAGATCCCAGTACTTC. The encoded protein is CASSLRDSGRSQYF.

V gene TRBV5-1 combines with J gene TRBJ2-1; a possible D gene is TRBD2 (6 bases). The CDR3 sequence is 14 residues long. Trimming left V 5 bases short and J 9 bases short, with 18 bases between. CDR1 and CDR2 (germline): SGHRS, YFSETQ. CDR3 region: CASSDLSGDSEQFF. The CDR3 nucleotides read TGCGCCAGCAGTGACTTATCGGGAGACAGTGAGCAGTTCTTC.

V is TRBV6-1 and J is TRBJ2-1; a weak D match, TRBD2 (6 bases). This CDR3 contains 17 residues. The V end was cut by 0 bases, the J end by 6 bases, with 18 bases between. In germline, CDR1 is MNHNS, CDR2 SASEGT. CDR3 amino acids: CASSEAKRTGLSNEQFF. CDR3 nucleotide sequence: TGTGCCAGCAGTGAAGCCAAAAGGACGGGACTTAGCAATGAGCAGTTCTTC.

The chain is built from TRBV7-2 and TRBJ2-7; 8 bases fit TRBD1. V shed 5 bases and J 4 bases; nucleotides not matched to a gene: 10. CDR3 length: 15 amino acids. Germline V lookup: CDR1 SGHTA, CDR2 FQGNSA. DNA of the CDR3: TGTGCCAGCAGCCCATCCAGGGGGCAGGGGTACGAGCAGTACTTC. This gives the protein CASSPSRGQGYEQYF.

The V and J genes are TRBV28 and TRBJ2-1; possibly TRBD1 for D (5 bases). Trimming stripped 5 bases from V and 1 base from J, with 6 bases between. The CDR3 extends over 13 amino acids. Germline V gene lookup returns CDR1 MDHEN and CDR2 SYDVKM. The CDR3: CASSTGSYNEQFF. The CDR3 DNA follows: TGTGCCAGCAGTACAGGATCCTACAATGAGCAGTTCTTC.

The DNA of the CDR3 is TGTGCCAGCAGCCGCGACAGCCCCGGCGATGAAAAACTGTTTTTT. Its translation: CASSRDSPGDEKLFF. V usage is TRBV6-1 and J usage is TRBJ1-4; TRBD1 might be the D (5 bases). The CDR3 contains 15 residues. Germline loops: CDR1 MNHNS, CDR2 SASEGT. Trimming shortened V by 6 bases and J by 6 bases, and 17 bases separated the two germline ends.

The rearrangement joins TRBV7-6 to TRBJ1-4; 7 bases align to TRBD1. V lost 5 bases, J lost 8 bases, and 14 bases stayed unmatched. CDR3 length: 16 residues. From germline, CDR1 is SGHVS and CDR2 FNYEAQ. CDR3 sequence reads: CASSAPTGTEDEKLFF. The CDR3 nucleotides read TGTGCCAGCAGCGCTCCGACCGGGACAGAGGACGAAAAACTGTTTTTT.

This chain links TRBV2 with TRBJ1-1, with TRBD1 as a possible D gene (6 bases). The ends were cut back, 4 bases at V and 5 bases at J, with 14 bases in the middle. Germline CDR1 SNHLY, CDR2 FYNNEI. The CDR3 extends over 14 amino acids. CDR3 residues: CASSVEGGSTEAFF. The CDR3, as DNA: TGTGCCAGCAGTGTGGAGGGGGGGAGTACTGAAGCTTTCTTT.

The chain has TRBV11-2 and TRBJ1-2, with unresolved D. The CDR3 has 12 residues. Looked up from germline, CDR1 is SGHAT and CDR2 is FQNNGV. The V end was cut by 0 bases, the J end by 6 bases, with 5 bases between. The CDR3 spells CASSLDGNGYTF. CDR3 sequence (DNA): TGTGCCAGCAGCTTAGATGGCAATGGCTACACCTTC.

The rearrangement links TRBV6-1 to TRBJ1-4; D might be TRBD1 (5 bases). Deletions cut 4 bases from V and 0 bases from J, with 12 bases between. The CDR3 totals 16 residues. CDR1 is MNHNS, CDR2 SASEGT, per germline. The CDR3: CASSGKGLATNEKLFF. In DNA form, the CDR3 reads TGTGCCAGCAGTGGAAAGGGGCTAGCAACTAATGAAAAACTGTTTTTT.

This chain uses TRBV15 with TRBJ1-5; D may be TRBD1 (6 bases). The ends were cut back, 5 bases at V and 3 bases at J, with 14 bases in the middle. Germline V lookup: CDR1 LNHNV, CDR2 YYDKDF (reference sequence). This CDR3 spans 15 amino acids. Here the CDR3 DNA reads TGTGCCACCAGCCCACAGGGACCAATCAATCAGCCCCAGCATTTT. It codes for CATSPQGPINQPQHF.

The chain couples TRBV4-2 to TRBJ2-7; possible D gene TRBD2, 6 bases. This CDR3 comprises 17 residues. With 5 bases removed from V and 1 base from J, the gap between germline ends came to 21 bases. Germline V CDR1 and CDR2: LGHNA, YNFKEQ. The CDR3 nucleotides read TGTGCCAGCAGCGCTCGCGGGGTTCTCACACATTCCTACGAGCAGTACTTC. Its protein is CASSARGVLTHSYEQYF.

The chain is built from TRBV28 and TRBJ2-7, with D possibly being TRBD1 (5 bases). The CDR3 contains 13 residues. V lost 5 bases to trimming and J lost 4 bases, with 12 bases between them. The germline V gene encodes CDR1 MDHEN and CDR2 SYDVKM. This chain's CDR3 is CASSPKGSYEQYF. The CDR3 DNA is TGTGCCAGCAGTCCAAAGGGGTCTTACGAGCAGTACTTC. The full variable domain, rest sourced from reference TRBV28 and TRBJ2-7, is DVKVTQSSRYLVKRTGEKVFLECVQDMDHENMFWYRQDPGLGLRLIYFSYDVKMKEKGDIPEGYSVSREKKERFSLILESASTNQTSMYLCASSPKGSYEQYFGPGTRLTVT.

The chain links TRBV4-2 to TRBJ2-6; D perhaps matches TRBD2 (5 bases). The germline gives CDR1 LGHNA, CDR2 YNFKEQ. This CDR3 spans 16 amino acids. Trimming stripped 1 base from V and 4 bases from J, with 11 bases between. CDR3 residues: CASSQGEGAGANVLTF. In DNA, the CDR3 is TGTGCCAGCAGCCAAGGTGAGGGAGCAGGGGCCAACGTCCTGACTTTC.

The chain employs TRBV2 and TRBJ2-5; TRBD2 aligns across 13 bases. The CDR3 totals 15 residues. J was trimmed by 3 bases and V by 4 bases; bases with no gene match: 2. Germline V gene lookup returns CDR1 SNHLY and CDR2 FYNNEI. The CDR3 sequence: CASSVGLAGEETQYF. CDR3 DNA sequence: TGTGCCAGCAGTGTTGGACTAGCGGGAGAAGAGACCCAGTACTTC.

The genes are TRBV7-9 and TRBJ1-4, with a possible D match to TRBD1 (6 bases). The CDR3 is made up of 14 amino acids. From germline, CDR1 is SEHNR and CDR2 FQNEAQ (reference sequence). V was clipped by 6 bases and J by 8 bases, with 16 bases between them. CDR3 residues: CASRDTGSGEKLFF. The CDR3 DNA is TGTGCCAGCAGAGACACAGGGTCGGGCGAAAAACTGTTTTTT.

The gene calls are TRBV2 and TRBJ1-1, with TRBD1 matching over 7 bases. Trimming took 10 bases from V and 1 from J; bases not matched to a gene: 9. Germline lookup yields CDR1 SNHLY and CDR2 FYNNEI. The CDR3 has 14 amino acids. This CDR3 is CATHKQGQNTEAFF. CDR3 DNA: TGTGCCACCCATAAACAGGGGCAGAACACTGAAGCTTTCTTT. The full variable domain, its missing parts supplied by reference TRBV2 and TRBJ1-1, is EPEVTQTPSHQVTQMGQEVILRCVPISNHLYFYWYRQILGQKVEFLVSFYNNEISEKSEIFDDQFSVERPDGSNFTLKIRSTKLEDSAMYFCATHKQGQNTEAFFGQGTRLTVV.

The chain carries TRBV13 and TRBJ2-2; a weak D match, TRBD1 (6 bases). Germline V gene lookup returns CDR1 PRHDT and CDR2 FYEKMQ (reference sequence). V lost 5 bases, J lost 6 bases, and 13 bases lay in between. There are 14 residues in the CDR3. CDR3 coding DNA: TGTGCCAGCAGCCCAGGGGTCGTGGCCGGGGAGCTGTTTTTT. This encodes CASSPGVVAGELFF.

The rearrangement links TRBV28 to TRBJ2-2, with TRBD2 identical over 12 bases. Germline V gene sequence: CDR1 MDHEN, CDR2 SYDVKM. CDR3 length equals 17 residues. The trim removed 2 bases at V and 4 bases at J, leaving 5 bases unmatched. For the CDR3, the DNA is TGTGCCAGCAGTTTAGGGACTAGCGGGCCGTTCACCGGGGAGCTGTTTTTT. Translation gives CASSLGTSGPFTGELFF. The entire variable domain, with the rest obtained from reference TRBV28 and TRBJ2-2, is as follows: DVKVTQSSRYLVKRTGEKVFLECVQDMDHENMFWYRQDPGLGLRLIYFSYDVKMKEKGDIPEGYSVSREKKERFSLILESASTNQTSMYLCASSLGTSGPFTGELFFGEGSRLTVL.

The chain couples TRBV2 to TRBJ2-6; D uncertain. This CDR3 comprises 14 residues. Trimming left V 5 bases short and J 4 bases short, with 9 bases between. Germline CDR1 SNHLY, CDR2 FYNNEI. This CDR3 reads CASSPLSGANVLTF. The CDR3 coding sequence is TGTGCCAGCAGTCCGTTGTCCGGGGCCAACGTCCTGACTTTC.

The CDR3 here is CASSFSAGITDTQYF. The CDR3 DNA follows: TGCGCCAGCAGCTTTTCGGCGGGAATCACAGATACGCAGTATTTT. This chain uses TRBV5-1 with TRBJ2-3; D might be TRBD2 (6 bases). The CDR3 runs to 15 residues. Trimming removed 2 bases at V and 2 bases at J, with 12 bases between. Germline V lookup: CDR1 SGHRS, CDR2 YFSETQ.